The 23 T cell receptor beta chains presented below share a single source sample, sequenced in a study of shared clonotypes between healthy human individuals. Using immunoSEQ multiplex PCR, the repertoire was profiled, and TCRdb retains in-frame clones only, with some absent. Here the sample spans roughly 1,500,000 clones, roughly 98% being singletons. The material sequenced was naive CD4+ T cells sorted from blood. The subset was: CD45RA+ positively selected. The receptors stem from a man younger than 40 in good health.

The chain employs TRBV11-3 and TRBJ2-1; 9 positions agree with TRBD1. This CDR3 is built from 13 residues. Germline V lookup: CDR1 SGHNT, CDR2 YENEEA. V was clipped by 1 base and J by 15 bases; unmatched bases: 7. The CDR3 loop reads CASSLGGQGQSFF. CDR3 DNA sequence: TGTGCCAGCAGCTTAGGGGGACAGGGACAGTCGTTCTTC.

The chain combines TRBV11-2 with TRBJ2-7; D unresolved. With 4 bases removed from V and 3 bases from J, the gap between germline ends came to 7 bases. Germline V CDR1 and CDR2: SGHAT, FQNNGV. The CDR3 spans 12 residues. The CDR3 DNA follows: TGTGCCAGCAGCTCTAGATTCTACGAGCAGTACTTC. As protein: CASSSRFYEQYF.

The V gene is TRBV7-9, the J gene TRBJ1-5; TRBD1 aligns across 8 bases. The V segment lost 4 bases and the J segment 5 bases; nucleotides outside the gene matches: 4. The germline gives CDR1 SEHNR, CDR2 FQNEAQ (reference sequence). The CDR3 is 14 residues long. CDR3 residues: CASSSDRVDQPQHF. CDR3 coding DNA: TGTGCCAGCAGCTCGGACAGGGTGGATCAGCCCCAGCATTTT.

This clone showed up just a few times. The chain couples TRBV18 to TRBJ1-5; TRBD1 matches 7 bases. The trim removed 3 bases at V and 6 bases at J, leaving 2 bases unmatched. The CDR3 spans 13 residues. In germline, CDR1 is KGHSH, CDR2 LQKENI. CDR3 sequence reads: CASSPTGIQPQHF. The DNA of the CDR3 is TGTGCCAGCTCACCGACAGGGATTCAGCCCCAGCATTTT.

Turning to this clone: The sample carries other DNA sequences with the same CDR3. V gene TRBV5-1 combines with J gene TRBJ2-7; D is ambiguous. The germline V and J ends were trimmed by 0 bases and 6 bases, with 7 bases remaining between them. The germline CDR1 and CDR2 sequences are SGHRS and YFSETQ. The CDR3 runs to 12 residues. The CDR3 spells CASSLEGVEQYF. The CDR3 DNA follows: TGCGCCAGCAGCTTGGAGGGTGTCGAGCAGTACTTC.

The chain couples TRBV5-5 to TRBJ1-2; D is perhaps TRBD1 (5 bases). The germline V gene encodes CDR1 SGHKS and CDR2 YYEKEE (reference sequence). V lost 0 bases and J 3 bases, leaving 6 bases between the germline ends. The CDR3 covers 13 residues. The DNA of the CDR3 is TGTGCCAGCAGCTTGGAAGGGGACTATGGCTACACCTTC. Amino acid sequence: CASSLEGDYGYTF. The entire variable domain, with the rest obtained from reference TRBV5-5 and TRBJ1-2, is as follows: DAGVTQSPTHLIKTRGQQVTLRCSPISGHKSVSWYQQVLGQGPQFIFQYYEKEERGRGNFPDRFSARQFPNYSSELNVNALLLGDSALYLCASSLEGDYGYTFGSGTRLTVV.

This chain links TRBV7-3 with TRBJ1-1; D unclear. Germline values: CDR1 SGHTA, CDR2 FQGTGA. Trimming stripped 3 bases from V and 3 bases from J, with 8 bases between. CDR3 length: 13 residues. DNA for the CDR3: TGTGCCAGCAGCTTCGGGAGGGACACTGAAGCTTTCTTT. The encoded protein is CASSFGRDTEAFF.

The chain links TRBV5-1 to TRBJ1-3, with a tentative D call TRBD1 (6 bases). V lost 1 base, J lost 1 base, and 15 bases lay in between. The CDR3 covers 17 residues. Germline CDR1 is SGHRS and CDR2 is YFSETQ. CDR3 region: CASSLLHRAESGNTIYF. CDR3 DNA: TGCGCCAGCAGCTTGCTTCACAGGGCAGAGTCTGGAAACACCATATATTTT.

The chain joins TRBV19 to TRBJ2-1, with D unresolved. Germline CDR1 is LNHDA and CDR2 is SQIVND (reference sequence). Trimming stripped 5 bases from V and 5 bases from J, with 10 bases between. The CDR3 is 13 residues long. CDR3 amino acids: CASSRGGDNEQFF. As DNA, the CDR3 is TGTGCCAGTAGTCGCGGCGGAGACAATGAGCAGTTCTTC.

The rearrangement joins TRBV5-1 to TRBJ1-3; TRBD1 aligns across 9 bases. Per the germline V gene, CDR1 is SGHRS and CDR2 is YFSETQ. V dropped 4 bases and J dropped 0; count of bases not matched to a gene: 8. The CDR3 spans 17 residues. The CDR3 reads CASSTSGTGTSGNTIYF. CDR3 DNA: TGCGCCAGCAGCACGTCCGGGACAGGGACCTCTGGAAACACCATATATTTT.

The V gene is TRBV19, the J gene TRBJ1-1; tentatively, D is TRBD1 (5 bases). The CDR3 spans 14 residues. CDR1 is LNHDA and CDR2 is SQIVND in the germline V gene (reference sequence). V was trimmed by 3 bases and J by 1 base, leaving 9 bases between them. The CDR3 coding sequence is TGTGCCAGTAGTATCACCAGGGCGAACACTGAAGCTTTCTTT. Amino acids: CASSITRANTEAFF.

The chain combines TRBV15 with TRBJ1-4; unclear D gene. Germline CDR1 reads LNHNV; CDR2 reads YYDKDF (reference sequence). This CDR3 spans 15 amino acids. V was shortened by 0 bases and J by 8 bases, with 13 bases between the two germline ends. CDR3 amino acids: CATSRDGSPPEKLFF. The CDR3 region has the DNA TGTGCCACCAGCAGAGATGGATCCCCTCCCGAAAAACTGTTTTTT.

This chain connects TRBV7-2 to TRBJ1-5; perhaps TRBD1 as D (5 bases). The CDR3 runs 15 residues. Germline CDR1 is SGHTA and CDR2 is FQGNSA. The V gene lost 1 base and the J gene lost 0 bases, with 7 bases spanning the gap. The CDR3: CASSLGQGSNQPQHF. The CDR3, as DNA: TGTGCCAGCAGCTTAGGGCAGGGTAGCAATCAGCCCCAGCATTTT.

J is TRBJ2-7 and V is TRBV7-2; perhaps TRBD1 as D (6 bases). The CDR3 contains 15 residues. Germline CDR1 SGHTA, CDR2 FQGNSA. Trimming took 0 bases from V and 2 from J, leaving 11 bases between them. CDR3 in amino acids: CASSLAGTPTYEQYF. Here the CDR3 DNA reads TGTGCCAGCAGCTTAGCCGGGACACCAACCTACGAGCAGTACTTC.

As concerns this clone: Other DNA variants within this sample encode the same CDR3. The V gene is TRBV7-2, the J gene TRBJ2-7; 7 bases map to TRBD2. V lost 5 bases, J lost 3 bases, and 10 bases stayed unmatched. This CDR3 has 15 residues. Germline V gene lookup returns CDR1 SGHTA and CDR2 FQGNSA. The DNA for the CDR3 is TGTGCCAGCAGCCTTGCAGCCGGGGAGGGCTACGAGCAGTACTTC. It is translated as CASSLAAGEGYEQYF.

The chain joins TRBV10-3 to TRBJ2-3; 8 bases match TRBD2. V gave up 10 bases and J gave up 2 bases; unmatched junction bases: 8. Looked up from germline, CDR1 is ENHRY and CDR2 is SYGVKD. The CDR3 length is 14 residues. The CDR3 region is CANKAGGVTDTQYF. The CDR3 DNA is TGTGCCAATAAGGCGGGAGGTGTCACAGATACGCAGTATTTT.

The gene calls are TRBV2 and TRBJ2-1; D is ambiguous. The germline V gene has CDR1 SNHLY and CDR2 FYNNEI. Trimming removed 6 bases at V and 6 bases at J, with 15 bases between. CDR3 length: 14 amino acids. In DNA form, the CDR3 reads TGTGCCAGCAGCCCTTTAATGGGCGGCAATGAGCAGTTCTTC. Its protein is CASSPLMGGNEQFF.

The rearrangement links TRBV7-8 to TRBJ2-3; 7 nucleotides align to TRBD1. CDR3 length equals 16 residues. Germline V CDR1 and CDR2: SGHVS, FQNEAQ. V trimming: 5 bases; J trimming: 5 bases; junction bases outside the gene matches: 13. CDR3 region: CASSQSGGTLRDTQYF. Written as DNA, the CDR3 is TGTGCCAGCAGCCAGTCAGGGGGTACCCTCCGAGATACGCAGTATTTT.

J is TRBJ2-7 and V is TRBV9; 11 nucleotides agree with TRBD2. Germline V CDR1 and CDR2: SGDLS, YYNGEE. The CDR3 sequence is 14 residues long. V gave up 4 bases and J gave up 3 bases; unmatched junction bases: 3. The CDR3 loop reads CASSTGLAGYEQYF. CDR3 in DNA: TGTGCCAGCAGCACCGGACTAGCGGGCTACGAGCAGTACTTC.

This clone was counted only a few times. V usage is TRBV25-1 and J usage is TRBJ2-3, with D unclear. This CDR3 has 13 amino acids. V was cut by 3 bases and J by 6 bases, with 10 bases left in between. Germline-derived CDR1 and CDR2 are MGHDK and SYGVNS. The CDR3 DNA sequence: TGTGCCAGCAGTGATCAAGCACGGGATACGCAGTATTTT. Protein: CASSDQARDTQYF. Based on the CDR3 plus reference TRBV25-1 and TRBJ2-3, the full variable domain is EADIYQTPRYLVIGTGKKITLECSQTMGHDKMYWYQQDPGMELHLIHYSYGVNSTEKGDLSSESTVSRIRTEHFPLTLESARPSHTSQYLCASSDQARDTQYFGPGTRLTVL.

The chain links TRBV7-3 to TRBJ2-3, with 10 bases lining up with TRBD2. The V gene's germline CDR1 is SGHTA and CDR2 FQGTGA. The CDR3 is 16 residues long. The junction had 5 bases not matched to a gene; V was cut back by 2 bases and J by 3 bases. The CDR3 loop reads CASSLGASGRTDTQYF. DNA for the CDR3: TGTGCCAGCAGCTTAGGGGCTAGCGGGAGAACAGATACGCAGTATTTT. The full variable domain, rest sourced from reference TRBV7-3 and TRBJ2-3, is GAGVSQTPSNKVTEKGKYVELRCDPISGHTALYWYRQSLGQGPEFLIYFQGTGAADDSGLPNDRFFAVRPEGSVSTLKIQRTERGDSAVYLCASSLGASGRTDTQYFGPGTRLTVL.

V gene TRBV19 combines with J gene TRBJ2-2; D may match TRBD1 or TRBD2 (6 bases each). Per germline, CDR1 LNHDA and CDR2 SQIVND (reference sequence). Trimming cost V 7 bases and J 4 bases, with 13 bases left between them. The CDR3 spans 14 residues. As DNA, the CDR3 is TGTGCCAGTACCATGGAGGGGGTCACCGGGGAGCTGTTTTTT. Its protein is CASTMEGVTGELFF.

In DNA, the CDR3 is TGTGCCAGCAGCCAACAAGGGACTAGCGGCCCCTACGAGCAGTACTTC. This codes for CASSQQGTSGPYEQYF. The rearrangement joins TRBV13 to TRBJ2-7; 11 bases align to TRBD2. V shed 5 bases, J shed 2 bases, and the junction held 8 bases outside the gene matches. Germline CDR1 reads PRHDT; CDR2 reads FYEKMQ (reference sequence). This CDR3 region has 16 residues.